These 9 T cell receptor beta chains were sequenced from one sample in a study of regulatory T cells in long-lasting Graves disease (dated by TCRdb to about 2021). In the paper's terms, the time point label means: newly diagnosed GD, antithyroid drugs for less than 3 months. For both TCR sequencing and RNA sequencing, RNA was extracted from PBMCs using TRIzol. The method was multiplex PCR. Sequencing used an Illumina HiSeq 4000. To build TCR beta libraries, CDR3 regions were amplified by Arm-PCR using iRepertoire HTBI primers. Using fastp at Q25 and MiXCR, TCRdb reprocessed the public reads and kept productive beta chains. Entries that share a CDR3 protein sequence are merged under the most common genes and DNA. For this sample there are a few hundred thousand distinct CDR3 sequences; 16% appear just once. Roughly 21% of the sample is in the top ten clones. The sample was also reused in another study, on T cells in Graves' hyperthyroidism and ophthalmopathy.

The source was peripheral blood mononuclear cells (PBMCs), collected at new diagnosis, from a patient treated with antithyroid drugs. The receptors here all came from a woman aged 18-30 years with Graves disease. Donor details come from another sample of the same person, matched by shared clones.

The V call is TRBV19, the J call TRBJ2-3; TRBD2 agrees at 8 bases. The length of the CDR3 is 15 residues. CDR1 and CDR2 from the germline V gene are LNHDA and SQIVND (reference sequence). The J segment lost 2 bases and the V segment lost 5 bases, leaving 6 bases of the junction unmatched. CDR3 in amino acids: CASSLLAALTDTQYF. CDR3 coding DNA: TGTGCCAGTAGTCTACTAGCGGCTCTCACAGATACGCAGTATTTT.

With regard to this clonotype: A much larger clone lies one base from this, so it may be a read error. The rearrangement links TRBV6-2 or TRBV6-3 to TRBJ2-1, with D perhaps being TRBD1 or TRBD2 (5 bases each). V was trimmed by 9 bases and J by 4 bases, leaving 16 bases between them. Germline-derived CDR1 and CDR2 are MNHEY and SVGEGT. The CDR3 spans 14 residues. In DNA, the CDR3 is TGTGCCAGTGATAGCGAGGGGAGTTACAATGAGCAGTTCTTC. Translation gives CASDSEGSYNEQFF.

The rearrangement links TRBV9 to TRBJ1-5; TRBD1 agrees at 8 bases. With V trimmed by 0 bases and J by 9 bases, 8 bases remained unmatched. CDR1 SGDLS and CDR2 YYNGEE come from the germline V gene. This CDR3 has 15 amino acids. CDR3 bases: TGTGCCAGCAGCGTAGCCGGGACAGGCGAGGGGCCCCAGCATTTT. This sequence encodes CASSVAGTGEGPQHF. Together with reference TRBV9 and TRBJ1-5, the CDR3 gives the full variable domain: DSGVTQTPKHLITATGQRVTLRCSPRSGDLSVYWYQQSLDQGLQFLIQYYNGEERAKGNILERFSAQQFPDLHSELNLSSLELGDSALYFCASSVAGTGEGPQHFGDGTRLSIL.

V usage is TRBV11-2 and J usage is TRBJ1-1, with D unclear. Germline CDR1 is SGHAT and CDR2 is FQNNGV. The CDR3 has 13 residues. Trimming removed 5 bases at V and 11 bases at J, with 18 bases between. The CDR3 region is CASSLPDQMRAFF. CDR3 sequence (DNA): TGTGCCAGCAGCCTACCAGACCAGATGAGGGCTTTCTTT.

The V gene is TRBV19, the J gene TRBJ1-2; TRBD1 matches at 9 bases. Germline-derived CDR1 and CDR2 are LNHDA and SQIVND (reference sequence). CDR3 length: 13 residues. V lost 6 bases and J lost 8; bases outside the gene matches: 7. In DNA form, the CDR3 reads TGTGCCAGTAGCCTAGACAGGGGGAAGGGCTACACCTTC. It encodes CASSLDRGKGYTF.

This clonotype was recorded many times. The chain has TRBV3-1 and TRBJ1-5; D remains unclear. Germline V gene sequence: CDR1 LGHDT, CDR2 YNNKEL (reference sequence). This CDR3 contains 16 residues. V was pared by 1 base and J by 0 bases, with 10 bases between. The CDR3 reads CASSQAPPYSNQPQHF. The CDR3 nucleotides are TGTGCCAGCAGCCAAGCCCCGCCTTATAGCAATCAGCCCCAGCATTTT. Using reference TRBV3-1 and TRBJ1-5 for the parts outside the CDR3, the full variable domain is DTAVSQTPKYLVTQMGNDKSIKCEQNLGHDTMYWYKQDSKKFLKIMFSYNNKELIINETVPNRFSPKSPDKAHLNLHINSLELGDSAVYFCASSQAPPYSNQPQHFGDGTRLSIL.

Here the CDR3 DNA reads TGTGCCAGCAGTACTGGACAGGGACAGTGGAACTACGAGCAGTACTTC. Translating it yields CASSTGQGQWNYEQYF. The chain joins TRBV6-1 to TRBJ2-7; 8 bases agree with TRBD1. The V gene end was trimmed by 5 bases and the J gene end by 3 bases; junction bases not matched to a gene: 12. Looked up from germline, CDR1 is MNHNS and CDR2 is SASEGT. The CDR3 has 16 residues.

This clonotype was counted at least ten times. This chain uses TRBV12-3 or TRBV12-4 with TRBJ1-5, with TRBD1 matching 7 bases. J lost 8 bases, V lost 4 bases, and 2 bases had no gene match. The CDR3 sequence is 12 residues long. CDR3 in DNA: TGTGCCAGCAGTTCAGGGGGTAAGCCCCAGCATTTT. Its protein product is CASSSGGKPQHF.

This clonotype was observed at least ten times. The CDR3 sequence: CASSPHEGGHEQYF. The CDR3 nucleotides are TGTGCCAGCAGCCCCCATGAAGGGGGCCACGAGCAGTACTTC. The chain recombines TRBV7-9 with TRBJ2-7, with TRBD1 matching 7 bases. The J segment lost 5 bases and the V segment lost 5 bases, leaving 9 bases of the junction unmatched. The germline gives CDR1 SEHNR, CDR2 FQNEAQ (reference sequence). The CDR3 has 14 residues.